This T cell receptor (beta chain) was recorded in a study of neurological immune-mediated disorders. Study conclusions and caveats: None of the CDR3 amino acid sequences in expanded clones turned up in more than one subject, which points to private repertoires in all groups.

TCRdb recomputed calls from the 5' RACE reads with MiXCR, one row per CDR3 protein. The sample gives about 58,000 distinct CDR3 sequences, more than 3% of which show up once; around 7.5% is in the top ten. Trimming stripped 3 bases from V and 5 bases from J, with 14 bases between. Per the germline V gene, CDR1 is SQVTM and CDR2 is ANQGSEA. The CDR3 contains 13 residues. This clonotype was observed many times. Its target is unknown. The chain has TRBV29-1 and TRBJ2-7; unclear D gene. The sequencing sample was made of PBMCs. The TCR was taken from a woman in her sixties with multiple sclerosis. The CDR3 region is CSVDGSSLHEQYF. The CDR3 DNA is TGCAGCGTTGATGGATCCAGCTTGCACGAGCAGTACTTC.